These T cell receptor beta chains were read from a single sample in a study of T cell repertoires in cytomegalovirus infection. Each CDR3 protein gets one entry after TCRdb re-called the reads with MiXCR. Here the sample spans 110,000 or so distinct CDR3 sequences, around 28% being singletons. Their antigens remain unidentified. Here the sequenced sample was CD8+ T cells from cultured PBMCs, taken from culture after CMV antigen stimulation. These receptor sequences come from a human donor in good health (CMV status not recorded). Some clones in this sample may be carry-over from other donors' samples. The CDR3 runs from the conserved cysteine through the conserved F or W. Fields, in order: J gene, V gene, D gene, clone size, CDR3 protein, CDR3 DNA. The D gene is left open where the match is weak. A row's size may be missing; if present it is once, few, many or a size class.

TRBJ2-7 TRBV6-2/TRBV6-3 NA NA CASSPSGGTLMSEQYF TGTGCCAGCAGTCCTTCCGGAGGGACACTAATGTCCGAGCAGTACTTC
TRBJ1-1 TRBV11-2 TRBD1 NA CASSSVQGINTEAFF TGTGCCAGCAGCTCCGTACAGGGGATCAACACTGAAGCTTTCTTT
TRBJ2-1 TRBV5-4 NA NA CASSLRGGGEQFF TGTGCCAGCAGCTTGAGGGGGGGCGGTGAGCAGTTCTTC
TRBJ1-5 TRBV7-9 NA many CASSKTNSNQPQHF TGTGCCAGCAGCAAGACTAATAGCAATCAGCCCCAGCATTTT
TRBJ2-7 TRBV5-4 NA NA CASSLWGQEQYF TGTGCCAGCAGCTTGTGGGGGCAAGAGCAGTACTTC
TRBJ2-1 TRBV19 NA once CASSIQGPYNEQFF TGTGCCAGTAGTATCCAGGGTCCCTACAATGAGCAGTTCTTC
TRBJ2-1 TRBV24-1 TRBD1 NA CATSDLKDRGYNEQFF TGTGCCACCAGTGATTTAAAGGACAGGGGTTACAATGAGCAGTTCTTC
TRBJ2-5 TRBV4-1 TRBD2 few CASSQAVAGGRETQYF TGCGCCAGCAGCCAAGCGGTAGCGGGGGGGCGCGAGACCCAGTACTTC
TRBJ1-2 TRBV5-1 NA few CASSLEGGYTF TGCGCCAGCAGCTTGGAAGGGGGCTACACCTTC
TRBJ2-7 TRBV11-2 NA few CASSSVGSYEQYF TGTGCCAGCAGCTCAGTGGGGTCCTACGAGCAGTACTTC
TRBJ2-7 TRBV20-1 NA NA CSASTTGDYEQYF TGCAGTGCTAGTACTACCGGAGACTACGAGCAGTACTTC
TRBJ1-3 TRBV4-1 NA NA CASSQATGRGNTIYF TGCGCCAGCAGCCAAGCCACAGGGAGAGGAAACACCATATATTTT
TRBJ2-7 TRBV7-9 NA many CASSPDPHEQYF TGTGCCAGCAGCCCGGATCCGCACGAGCAGTACTTC
TRBJ2-6 TRBV7-2 TRBD1 NA CASSLSGQVFSGANVLTF TGTGCCAGCAGCTTATCGGGACAGGTTTTCTCTGGGGCCAACGTCCTGACTTTC
TRBJ2-1 TRBV27 TRBD2 NA CASSLSGTSSDEQFF TGTGCCAGCAGTTTATCCGGGACTAGCTCCGATGAGCAGTTCTTC
TRBJ2-2 TRBV6-8 TRBD2 NA CASSYPGGVTGELFF TGTGCCAGCAGTTACCCGGGAGGTGTGACCGGGGAGCTGTTTTTT
TRBJ2-1 TRBV7-8 NA NA CASSFASGREQFF TGTGCCAGCAGCTTTGCTTCAGGTCGGGAGCAGTTCTTC